The 16 T cell receptor beta chains below come from one sample, sequenced in a study of blood T cells in healthy people across ages (dated by TCRdb to the mid-2010s). To prepare the library, 5' RACE was applied. Sequencer: Illumina HiSeq 2500. A second PCR of roughly 7 to 12 cycles was performed with a sample-barcoded 5' primer and a J-beta primer mix. TCRdb reprocessed the public reads (quality trimming at Q25 with fastp, clone calling with MiXCR) and kept in-frame beta chains. A single entry per CDR3 protein holds the most common genes and DNA from its merged rows. The sample table records 750,000 to 950,000 distinct CDR3 sequences; about 26% of these occur just once. The top ten clonotypes cover 3% of the sample. In addition, the sample was reused for a study of T cells of mothers and their children.

The sample was blood. These receptors were obtained from a boy aged 5 to 17 in good health.

This clonotype was seen a few times. The rearrangement uses TRBV9 and TRBJ1-3; D might be TRBD1 (5 bases). The CDR3 runs 15 residues. Germline lookup yields CDR1 SGDLS and CDR2 YYNGEE. Trimming took 3 bases from V and 0 from J, leaving 10 bases between them. The CDR3 DNA sequence: TGTGCCAGCAGCGGAGAGACAGTCTCTGGAAACACCATATATTTT. This sequence encodes CASSGETVSGNTIYF.

This clonotype was seen a few times. The V and J genes are TRBV7-3 and TRBJ2-1; D possibly corresponds to TRBD1 (6 bases). The CDR3 extends over 12 amino acids. V lost 5 bases, J lost 10 bases, and 12 bases lay in between. Per germline, CDR1 SGHTA and CDR2 FQGTGA. CDR3 protein: CASSGQGYEQFF. In DNA, the CDR3 is TGTGCCAGCAGCGGGCAGGGGTACGAGCAGTTCTTC.

This rearrangement joins TRBV18 to TRBJ1-1, with D possibly TRBD1 on 5 matching bases. CDR1 and CDR2 from the germline V gene are KGHSH and LQKENI. The V end lost 6 bases, the J end lost 0 bases, and 8 bases lay between the germline ends. The CDR3 contains 13 residues. The DNA for the CDR3 is TGTGCCAGCTCCGAGGGGATGAACACTGAAGCTTTCTTT. Amino acids: CASSEGMNTEAFF.

This clonotype was counted only a few times. This sequence joins TRBV20-1 and TRBJ2-5; D may be TRBD2 (5 bases). The last part of the DNA fits TRBJ2-1 better; the J call may be wrong. The CDR3 is 14 residues long. Germline CDR1 and CDR2: DFQATT and SNEGSKA (reference sequence). As DNA, the CDR3 is TGCAGTGTCCCGGGCGGGTTCTCCTACAATGAGCAGTTCTTC. This sequence encodes CSVPGGFSYNEQFF.

This chain links TRBV7-3 with TRBJ1-6; 7 bases are a match to TRBD1. The CDR3 is made up of 14 amino acids. Germline CDR1 SGHTA, CDR2 FQGTGA. Trimming removed 4 bases from V and 6 bases from J; junction bases left unmatched: 3. The CDR3 nucleotides read TGTGCCAGCAGCTGGGGACAGTCTAATTCACCCCTCCACTTT. This encodes CASSWGQSNSPLHF.

This clonotype has just a few counts. V and J are TRBV12-3 or TRBV12-4 and TRBJ2-1; 9 positions agree with TRBD2. The CDR3 is 15 amino acids. J gave up 7 bases and V 6 bases, and 10 bases lay outside the gene matches. In DNA, the CDR3 is TGTGCCAGCAGGTTGGGCGGGGGGGCATCTAATGAGCAGTTCTTC. It encodes CASRLGGGASNEQFF.

The rearrangement uses TRBV20-1 and TRBJ2-5; 7 nucleotides match TRBD2. Germline trimming cut 6 bases from V and 2 bases from J; bases unmatched to any gene: 9. The CDR3 is made up of 14 amino acids. Germline lookup yields CDR1 DFQATT and CDR2 SNEGSKA (reference sequence). As DNA, the CDR3 is TGCAGTGCCCCGACGGGGGGAAGGCAAGAGACCCAGTACTTC. Amino acid sequence: CSAPTGGRQETQYF.

This clonotype has a handful of counts. A junction boundary mismatches the germline segment, possibly from a read error. This chain uses TRBV7-3 with TRBJ2-2; D possibly corresponds to TRBD2 (5 bases). The CDR3 sequence is 15 residues long. From germline, CDR1 is SGHTA and CDR2 FQGTGA. The CDR3 region is CASSLSSTVFGELLF. Written as DNA, the CDR3 is TGTGCCAGCAGCTTGTCTTCAACCGTATTCGGGGAGCTGCTTTTT.

Details on this clonotype: Its ends do not fully match the called genes, so a read error is possible. The CDR3 DNA reads as TGCAGTGTTAGAGACAGGACCGGGTGGCCCCAGCATTTT. This translates into CSVRDRTGWPQHF. V is TRBV20-1 and J is TRBJ1-5; weak D call: TRBD1 (6 bases). The CDR3 is 13 residues long. Germline V CDR1 and CDR2: DFQATT, SNEGSKA (reference sequence).

This clonotype was observed a few times. This chain connects TRBV7-3 to TRBJ2-2; TRBD1 agrees at 8 bases. Germline V CDR1 and CDR2: SGHTA, FQGTGA. The CDR3 is 16 amino acids. J was trimmed by 4 bases and V by 5 bases; bases with no gene match: 9. The CDR3 DNA reads as TGTGCCAGCAGCGCGGGACAGGCGACCCCCACCGGGGAGCTGTTTTTT. Translating gives CASSAGQATPTGELFF.

This rearrangement joins TRBV30 to TRBJ2-6; no definite D call. CDR1 is GTSNPN, CDR2 SVGIG, per germline (reference sequence). With 2 bases removed from V and 0 bases from J, the gap between germline ends came to 14 bases. The CDR3 loop spans 17 amino acids. CDR3 region: CAWSIRPPPSGANVLTF. In DNA form, the CDR3 reads TGTGCCTGGAGTATACGGCCGCCTCCCTCTGGGGCCAACGTCCTGACTTTC.

This clonotype was seen a few times. The chain couples TRBV5-1 to TRBJ1-6, with D uncertain. This CDR3 contains 15 residues. Deletions cut 1 base from V and 2 bases from J, with 7 bases between. Germline V CDR1 and CDR2: SGHRS, YFSETQ. The CDR3: CASSLTNPYNSPLHF. CDR3 nucleotides: TGCGCCAGCAGCTTGACAAATCCCTATAATTCACCCCTCCACTTT.

Note on this clonotype: Since the CDR3 does not end with the conserved phenylalanine or tryptophan, this likely comes from a read error. The CDR3 sequence is CASSRGLYSRNEQFL. The CDR3 bases are TGTGCCAGCAGTCGGGGCCTATACTCGCGGAATGAGCAGTTCCTC. This rearrangement joins TRBV14 to TRBJ2-1; D may match TRBD1 or TRBD2 (5 bases each). Deletions cut 6 bases from V and 7 bases from J, with 19 bases between. Per germline, CDR1 SGHDN and CDR2 FVKESK. The CDR3 extends over 15 amino acids.

This clonotype was seen more than once but under ten times. V gene TRBV27 combines with J gene TRBJ2-7; 10 bases are shared with TRBD2. This CDR3 is 16 amino acids long. V gave up 4 bases and J gave up 2 bases; unmatched junction bases: 8. Germline loops: CDR1 MNHEY, CDR2 SMNVEV (reference sequence). This chain's CDR3 is CASSSESSGGPYEQYF. The CDR3 DNA reads TGTGCCAGCAGTTCAGAATCTAGCGGGGGCCCCTACGAGCAGTACTTC.

This sequence joins TRBV12-3 or TRBV12-4 and TRBJ2-5, with 9 bases lining up with TRBD1. CDR3 length: 15 amino acids. The V segment lost 5 bases and the J segment 3 bases; nucleotides outside the gene matches: 7. The CDR3 DNA sequence: TGTGCCAGCAGTGTGGGACAGGGACGGGAAGAGACCCAGTACTTC. Protein: CASSVGQGREETQYF.

The DNA for the CDR3 is TGTGCCAGCAGCTTAACTGGGATGCAGGATACGCAGTATTTT. It codes for CASSLTGMQDTQYF. The V call is TRBV7-3, the J call TRBJ2-3, with D uncertain. CDR3 length: 14 residues. Deletions cut 0 bases from V and 6 bases from J, with 10 bases between. Germline values: CDR1 SGHTA, CDR2 FQGTGA.